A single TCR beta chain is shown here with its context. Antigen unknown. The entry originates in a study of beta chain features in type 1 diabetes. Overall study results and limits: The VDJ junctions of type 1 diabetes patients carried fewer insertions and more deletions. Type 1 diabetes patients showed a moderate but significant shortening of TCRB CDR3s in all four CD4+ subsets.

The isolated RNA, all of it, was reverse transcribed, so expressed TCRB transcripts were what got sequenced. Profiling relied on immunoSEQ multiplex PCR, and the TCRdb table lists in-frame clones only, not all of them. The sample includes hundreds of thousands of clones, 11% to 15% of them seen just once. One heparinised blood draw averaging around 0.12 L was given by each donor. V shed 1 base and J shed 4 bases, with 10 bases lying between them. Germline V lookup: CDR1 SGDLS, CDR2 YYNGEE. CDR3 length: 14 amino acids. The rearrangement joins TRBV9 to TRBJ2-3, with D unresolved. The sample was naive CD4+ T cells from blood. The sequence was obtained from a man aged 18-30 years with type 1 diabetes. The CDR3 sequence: CASSVRGTADTQYF. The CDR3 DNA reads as TGTGCCAGCAGCGTAAGAGGAACGGCAGATACGCAGTATTTT.